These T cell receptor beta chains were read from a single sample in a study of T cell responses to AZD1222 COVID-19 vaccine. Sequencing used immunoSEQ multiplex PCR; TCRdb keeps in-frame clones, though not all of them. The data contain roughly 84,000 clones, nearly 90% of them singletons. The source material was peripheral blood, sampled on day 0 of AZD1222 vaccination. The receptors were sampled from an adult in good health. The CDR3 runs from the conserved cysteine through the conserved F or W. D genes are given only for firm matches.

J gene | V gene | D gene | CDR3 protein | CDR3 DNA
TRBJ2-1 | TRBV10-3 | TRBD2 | CAISGTSASSYNEQFF | TGTGCCATCAGTGGGACTAGCGCAAGCTCCTACAATGAGCAGTTCTTC
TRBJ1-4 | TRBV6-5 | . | CATDRQTGVDEKLFF | TGTGCCACCGATCGTCAGACGGGGGTCGATGAAAAACTGTTTTTT
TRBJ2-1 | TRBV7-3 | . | CASSPTMAGEQFF | TGTGCCAGCAGCCCCACAATGGCTGGTGAGCAGTTCTTC
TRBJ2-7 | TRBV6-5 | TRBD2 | CASSYSLAGGYEQYF | TGTGCCAGCAGTTACTCGCTAGCGGGAGGTTACGAGCAGTACTTC
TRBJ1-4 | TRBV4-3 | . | CASSQETRGDEKLFF | TGCGCCAGCAGCCAAGAGACCCGGGGCGATGAAAAACTGTTTTTT
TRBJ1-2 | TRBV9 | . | CASSVGSGGGYTF | TGTGCCAGCAGCGTAGGTAGTGGGGGTGGCTACACCTTC
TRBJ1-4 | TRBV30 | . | CAWKSFGKLFF | TGTGCCTGGAAATCTTTTGGGAAACTGTTTTTT
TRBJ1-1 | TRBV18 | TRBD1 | CASSPLPTTGLRGTEAFF | TGTGCCAGCTCACCACTTCCAACGACAGGGTTAAGGGGCACTGAAGCTTTCTTT
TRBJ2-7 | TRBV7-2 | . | CASSLAISEQYF | TGTGCCAGCAGCTTAGCTATATCCGAGCAGTACTTC
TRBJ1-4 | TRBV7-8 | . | CASSPRDVPNEKLFF | TGTGCCAGCAGCCCGAGGGACGTACCGAATGAAAAACTGTTTTTT
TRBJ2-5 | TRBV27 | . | CASKNPLRETQYF | TGTGCCAGCAAGAATCCACTCAGAGAGACCCAGTACTTC
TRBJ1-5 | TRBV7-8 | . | CASSLPRGANQPQHF | TGTGCCAGCAGCTTACCTCGAGGTGCGAATCAGCCCCAGCATTTT
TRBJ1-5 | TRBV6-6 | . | CASSYRGGDRLWPQHF | TGTGCCAGCAGTTACAGGGGAGGGGACCGACTCTGGCCCCAGCATTTT
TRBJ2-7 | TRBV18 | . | CASSPPTVPYEQYF | TGTGCCAGCTCACCACCGACAGTGCCCTACGAGCAGTACTTC
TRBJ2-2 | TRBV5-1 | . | CASSLTGNTGELFF | TGCGCCAGCAGCTTAACAGGGAACACCGGGGAGCTGTTTTTT
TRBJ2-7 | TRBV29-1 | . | CSVRGEISYEQYF | TGCAGCGTTCGCGGGGAGATTTCCTACGAGCAGTACTTC
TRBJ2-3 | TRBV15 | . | CATSRGGRSSTDTQYF | TGTGCCACCAGCAGAGGGGGGCGGTCTAGCACAGATACGCAGTATTTT